This T cell receptor beta chain was captured in a study of beta chain features in type 1 diabetes. General study points: Compared to healthy donors, patients appeared to have naive, central memory and Treg TCRB repertoires that were more alike. Type 1 diabetes patients had TCRB CDR3s that were shorter (moderately but significantly so) in all four CD4+ subsets.

The CDR3 consists of 13 residues. Germline values: CDR1 LNHDA, CDR2 SQIVND (reference sequence). J lost 7 bases, V lost 8 bases, and 8 bases had no gene match. Of note for this clone: The antigen is undetermined.

Expressed TCRB transcripts were sequenced because the isolated RNA had all been reverse transcribed beforehand. TCRdb keeps only in-frame clones here, not all; method: immunoSEQ multiplex PCR. Of about 640,000 clones in the sample, roughly 12% were seen once. The receptor's source is a man aged 25-45 years with type 1 diabetes. Sample: naive CD4+ T cells from blood. The chain is built from TRBV19 and TRBJ2-3, with TRBD2 matching over 8 bases. The CDR3 here is CASGSSGSNTQYF. DNA for the CDR3: TGTGCCAGTGGCTCTAGCGGGTCGAATACGCAGTATTTT.